These 28 T cell receptor beta chains came from one sample sequenced in a study of blood T cell repertoires in COVID-19. Generated by immunoSEQ multiplex PCR, the TCRdb table keeps only in-frame clones and is missing some. The sample has about 170,000 clones, about 85% seen once. Sequenced input: peripheral blood. The receptors derive from a woman of 80 years or more in a cohort sampled during active or convalescent COVID-19.

The chain is built from TRBV27 and TRBJ1-5; TRBD1 is a possible D gene (6 bases). Trimming took 8 bases from V and 2 from J, leaving 13 bases between them. CDR3 length: 14 amino acids. Germline CDR1 is MNHEY and CDR2 is SMNVEV (reference sequence). CDR3: CASSSGDGNQPQHF. CDR3 DNA sequence: TGTGCCAGCTCCTCAGGGGATGGCAATCAGCCCCAGCATTTT.

This chain joins TRBV15 and TRBJ2-2; no definite D call. Looked up from germline, CDR1 is LNHNV and CDR2 is YYDKDF (reference sequence). V was pared by 0 bases and J by 4 bases, with 12 bases between. CDR3 size: 16 residues. The CDR3 loop is CATSRDRSVGTGELFF. The CDR3 DNA sequence: TGTGCCACCAGCAGAGATCGGAGCGTAGGCACCGGGGAGCTGTTTTTT.

This clone appeared a few times. The chain carries TRBV5-5 and TRBJ2-7; 14 bases line up with TRBD2. This CDR3 contains 18 residues. Germline values: CDR1 SGHKS, CDR2 YYEKEE (reference sequence). V lost 3 bases, J lost 5 bases, and 13 bases stayed unmatched. The CDR3 is CASSWASAGLAGVHEQYF. The CDR3 DNA is TGTGCCAGCAGCTGGGCGTCTGCGGGACTAGCGGGGGTCCACGAGCAGTACTTC.

Details on this clone: The junction and the germline gene differ at one end; a read error may be behind it. The CDR3 region has the DNA TGTGCCAGCAGCCAAGATCAAGGGCAACCGACTAGTTTCTTT. It specifies CASSQDQGQPTSFF. V and J are TRBV3-1 (or the pseudogene TRBV3-2) and TRBJ2-3; D possibly corresponds to TRBD2 (6 bases). CDR3 length: 14 residues. Germline CDR1 LGHDT, CDR2 YNNKEL (reference sequence).

The rearrangement joins TRBV2 to TRBJ1-6; D uncertain. Germline V lookup: CDR1 SNHLY, CDR2 FYNNEI. Trimming took 5 bases from V and 9 from J, leaving 8 bases between them. The CDR3 runs to 12 residues. The CDR3 is CASSWESSPLHF. The CDR3 DNA reads TGTGCCAGCAGTTGGGAGAGTTCACCCCTCCACTTT.

V usage is TRBV6-1 and J usage is TRBJ2-5; 7 nucleotides agree with TRBD1. Per the germline V gene, CDR1 is MNHNS and CDR2 is SASEGT. The CDR3 runs to 14 residues. V lost 0 bases, J lost 7 bases, and 5 bases stayed unmatched. In nucleotides, the CDR3 is TGTGCCAGCAGTGAAGCGAGACAGGGCGGGACCCAGTACTTC. Protein sequence: CASSEARQGGTQYF.

The rearrangement uses TRBV11-2 and TRBJ2-3; 8 nucleotides match TRBD2. CDR1 is SGHAT, CDR2 FQNNGV, per germline. The CDR3 runs to 14 residues. Trimming took 4 bases from V and 3 from J; bases not matched to a gene: 3. CDR3 coding DNA: TGTGCCAGCAGCTCGGGGGGGGAAACAGATACGCAGTATTTT. Its translation: CASSSGGETDTQYF.

V gene TRBV19 combines with J gene TRBJ2-3, with D maybe TRBD2 (6 bases). Between the trimmed V and J ends, which lost 4 bases and 3 bases, there was a span of 11 bases. Germline CDR1 is LNHDA and CDR2 is SQIVND (reference sequence). This CDR3 has 14 residues. The CDR3 sequence: CASSTIAVTDTQYF. As DNA, the CDR3 is TGTGCCAGTAGTACGATAGCGGTAACAGATACGCAGTATTTT.

This sequence joins TRBV5-4 and TRBJ2-2, with D perhaps TRBD2 (6 bases). The CDR3 runs to 15 residues. Germline V gives CDR1 SGHNT, CDR2 YYREEE (reference sequence). Deletions cut 2 bases from V and 6 bases from J, with 14 bases between. The CDR3 region is CASSFGGGRSGELFF. The CDR3 region has the DNA TGTGCCAGCAGCTTCGGGGGAGGAAGGTCCGGGGAGCTGTTTTTT. Full variable domain (remainder filled in from reference TRBV5-4 and TRBJ2-2): ETGVTQSPTHLIKTRGQQVTLRCSSQSGHNTVSWYQQALGQGPQFIFQYYREEENGRGNFPPRFSGLQFPNYSSELNVNALELDDSALYLCASSFGGGRSGELFFGEGSRLTVL.

This clone came up a few times. DNA for the CDR3: TGTGCCAGCAGCTTCTGGCAGCGACGCAATCAGCCCCAGCATTTT. Its protein is CASSFWQRRNQPQHF. The V gene is TRBV5-6, the J gene TRBJ1-5; D gene ambiguous. This CDR3 is 15 amino acids long. Trimming stripped 2 bases from V and 2 bases from J, with 11 bases between. Germline V gene sequence: CDR1 SGHDT, CDR2 YYEEEE.

Worth noting for this clone: Additional DNA sequences in this sample encode the identical CDR3. The chain has TRBV18 and TRBJ2-5; TRBD2 matches at 7 bases. Trimming removed 3 bases from V and 5 bases from J; junction bases left unmatched: 0. CDR3 length: 12 residues. Germline lookup yields CDR1 KGHSH and CDR2 LQKENI. The CDR3 here is CASSPGGETQYF. CDR3 DNA: TGTGCCAGCTCACCCGGGGGGGAGACCCAGTACTTC.

The J gene is TRBJ1-5, the V gene TRBV19; TRBD1 aligns across 9 bases. The germline CDR1 and CDR2 sequences are LNHDA and SQIVND (reference sequence). CDR3 length: 16 residues. J gave up 2 bases and V 4 bases, and 6 bases lay outside the gene matches. The CDR3 sequence is CASSRSRDRGNQPQHF. In DNA, the CDR3 is TGTGCCAGTAGTAGATCCCGGGACAGGGGCAATCAGCCCCAGCATTTT. Full variable domain (outside the CDR3, taken from reference TRBV19 and TRBJ1-5): DGGITQSPKYLFRKEGQNVTLSCEQNLNHDAMYWYRQDPGQGLRLIYYSQIVNDFQKGDIAEGYSVSREKKESFPLTVTSAQKNPTAFYLCASSRSRDRGNQPQHFGDGTRLSIL.

V and J are TRBV7-2 and TRBJ1-1; a possible D gene is TRBD1 (5 bases). Trimming pared 3 bases from V and 1 base from J, leaving 12 bases between. The CDR3 runs 15 residues. Germline lookup yields CDR1 SGHTA and CDR2 FQGNSA. The CDR3 region is CASSLGPTGNTEAFF. The CDR3, as DNA: TGTGCCAGCAGCTTGGGCCCAACAGGGAACACTGAAGCTTTCTTT.

The chain couples TRBV11-3 to TRBJ1-1, with D possibly TRBD1 on 5 matching bases. V was pared by 5 bases and J by 6 bases, with 16 bases between. CDR1 and CDR2 from the germline V gene are SGHNT and YENEEA. This CDR3 spans 14 amino acids. The CDR3 DNA follows: TGTGCCAGCAGCGTGCTGGGAGGGGCCGCTGAAGCTTTCTTT. This gives the protein CASSVLGGAAEAFF.

The V gene is TRBV30, the J gene TRBJ1-4, with 7 nucleotides matching TRBD1. The CDR3 spans 16 residues. Germline CDR1 and CDR2: GTSNPN and SVGIG (reference sequence). V shed 1 base and J 7 bases; nucleotides not matched to a gene: 12. CDR3 residues: CAWSAEEGAWGEKLFF. CDR3 nucleotides: TGTGCCTGGAGTGCCGAAGAGGGGGCTTGGGGTGAAAAACTGTTTTTT.

The V call is TRBV6-5, the J call TRBJ1-2; D possibly corresponds to TRBD1 (6 bases). V lost 2 bases to trimming and J lost 4 bases, with 14 bases between them. This CDR3 has 15 amino acids. The V gene's germline CDR1 is MNHEY and CDR2 SVGAGI. CDR3 amino acids: CASSYAQGHGYGYTF. The CDR3 bases are TGTGCCAGCAGTTACGCACAGGGTCACGGCTATGGCTACACCTTC.

CDR3 bases: TGTGCCAGCAGCTTGGTTCAGACGAACACCGGGGAGCTGTTTTTT. Protein: CASSLVQTNTGELFF. The chain combines TRBV5-6 with TRBJ2-2; D not certain. V was pared by 0 bases and J by 0 bases, with 6 bases between. The CDR3 loop spans 15 amino acids. CDR1 is SGHDT, CDR2 YYEEEE, per germline. Together with reference TRBV5-6 and TRBJ2-2, the CDR3 gives the full variable domain: DAGVTQSPTHLIKTRGQQVTLRCSPKSGHDTVSWYQQALGQGPQFIFQYYEEEERQRGNFPDRFSGHQFPNYSSELNVNALLLGDSALYLCASSLVQTNTGELFFGEGSRLTVL.

The J gene is TRBJ1-4, the V gene TRBV11-2, with 8 nucleotides matching TRBD1. The J segment lost 0 bases and the V segment lost 3 bases, leaving 3 bases of the junction unmatched. Germline CDR1 SGHAT, CDR2 FQNNGV. The CDR3 has 16 residues. The CDR3 sequence is CASSFQGAATNEKLFF. The CDR3 coding sequence is TGTGCCAGCAGCTTCCAGGGGGCAGCAACTAATGAAAAACTGTTTTTT.

This sequence joins TRBV5-1 and TRBJ2-2, with TRBD2 matching over 11 bases. Germline CDR1 is SGHRS and CDR2 is YFSETQ. The V gene end was trimmed by 3 bases and the J gene end by 2 bases; junction bases not matched to a gene: 6. This CDR3 spans 17 amino acids. CDR3 bases: TGCGCCAGCAGCTCCGGGACTAGCGGACCAAACACCGGGGAGCTGTTTTTT. Its translation is CASSSGTSGPNTGELFF.

The chain is built from TRBV6-5 and TRBJ1-2; D not resolved. Between the trimmed V and J ends, which lost 6 bases and 0 bases, there was a span of 11 bases. Germline loops: CDR1 MNHEY, CDR2 SVGAGI. The CDR3 consists of 14 residues. DNA of the CDR3: TGTGCCAGCAGCCCCGCGCCTACTAACTATGGCTACACCTTC. Amino acids: CASSPAPTNYGYTF.

The rearrangement joins TRBV5-5 to TRBJ1-1; D remains unclear. The germline gives CDR1 SGHKS, CDR2 YYEKEE (reference sequence). The germline V and J ends were trimmed by 1 base and 1 base, with 5 bases remaining between them. The CDR3 has 13 residues. The CDR3 reads CASSLQWNTEAFF. CDR3 DNA: TGTGCCAGCAGCTTGCAGTGGAACACTGAAGCTTTCTTT.

The gene calls are TRBV29-1 and TRBJ2-7, with TRBD1 as a possible D gene (5 bases). This CDR3 comprises 12 residues. From germline, CDR1 is SQVTM and CDR2 ANQGSEA. Trimming cost V 7 bases and J 3 bases, with 13 bases left between them. The CDR3 here is CSARAGNYEQYF. As DNA, the CDR3 is TGCAGCGCCAGGGCAGGAAACTACGAGCAGTACTTC.

The chain employs TRBV5-1 and TRBJ2-1, with D possibly being TRBD2 (6 bases). Per the germline V gene, CDR1 is SGHRS and CDR2 is YFSETQ. V was trimmed by 4 bases and J by 0 bases, leaving 26 bases between them. The length of the CDR3 is 20 residues. The chain's CDR3 is CASSPRGIVRKISSYNEQFF. Here the CDR3 DNA reads TGCGCCAGCAGCCCCCGGGGGATCGTCAGAAAGATTAGCTCCTACAATGAGCAGTTCTTC.

The chain recombines TRBV5-4 with TRBJ1-2, with D uncertain. Germline assignment: CDR1 SGHNT and CDR2 YYREEE (reference sequence). CDR3 length: 14 amino acids. Trimming took 4 bases from V and 0 from J, leaving 10 bases between them. Written as DNA, the CDR3 is TGTGCCAGCAGCCCACCGGGTCCTAACTATGGCTACACCTTC. Its protein product is CASSPPGPNYGYTF. Based on the CDR3 plus reference TRBV5-4 and TRBJ1-2, the full variable domain is ETGVTQSPTHLIKTRGQQVTLRCSSQSGHNTVSWYQQALGQGPQFIFQYYREEENGRGNFPPRFSGLQFPNYSSELNVNALELDDSALYLCASSPPGPNYGYTFGSGTRLTVV.

The chain joins TRBV7-9 to TRBJ2-3; D is unresolved. V lost 3 bases, J lost 6 bases, and 7 bases lay in between. CDR3 size: 12 residues. Germline values: CDR1 SEHNR, CDR2 FQNEAQ (reference sequence). CDR3 amino acids: CASSFFADTQYF. Written as DNA, the CDR3 is TGTGCCAGCAGCTTTTTTGCGGATACGCAGTATTTT.

The chain links TRBV9 to TRBJ2-1; D is possibly TRBD2 (6 bases). Germline V gene sequence: CDR1 SGDLS, CDR2 YYNGEE. The V end lost 1 base, the J end lost 9 bases, and 17 bases lay between the germline ends. The CDR3 runs to 15 residues. CDR3 sequence (DNA): TGTGCCAGCAGCGTATTGTCTAGCGAAGTAGGTGAGCAGTTCTTC. Protein sequence: CASSVLSSEVGEQFF.

The rearrangement uses TRBV5-1 and TRBJ2-2; 8 nucleotides line up with TRBD1. There are 17 residues in the CDR3. Trimming at V came to 3 bases and at J to 6 bases, leaving 13 bases not matched to a gene. The germline V gene has CDR1 SGHRS and CDR2 YFSETQ. The DNA for the CDR3 is TGCGCCAGCAGCTCGGACAGGGCTGGTGGAGTGCCCGGGGAGCTGTTTTTT. This sequence encodes CASSSDRAGGVPGELFF.

V usage is TRBV10-1 and J usage is TRBJ2-2; possibly TRBD2 for D (5 bases). Germline V gene lookup returns CDR1 WNHNN and CDR2 SYGVQD (reference sequence). The CDR3 extends over 14 amino acids. V lost 1 base and J lost 6, with 9 bases in between. The CDR3 reads CASSEYGMAGELFF. CDR3 bases: TGCGCCAGCAGTGAGTACGGGATGGCCGGGGAGCTGTTTTTT.